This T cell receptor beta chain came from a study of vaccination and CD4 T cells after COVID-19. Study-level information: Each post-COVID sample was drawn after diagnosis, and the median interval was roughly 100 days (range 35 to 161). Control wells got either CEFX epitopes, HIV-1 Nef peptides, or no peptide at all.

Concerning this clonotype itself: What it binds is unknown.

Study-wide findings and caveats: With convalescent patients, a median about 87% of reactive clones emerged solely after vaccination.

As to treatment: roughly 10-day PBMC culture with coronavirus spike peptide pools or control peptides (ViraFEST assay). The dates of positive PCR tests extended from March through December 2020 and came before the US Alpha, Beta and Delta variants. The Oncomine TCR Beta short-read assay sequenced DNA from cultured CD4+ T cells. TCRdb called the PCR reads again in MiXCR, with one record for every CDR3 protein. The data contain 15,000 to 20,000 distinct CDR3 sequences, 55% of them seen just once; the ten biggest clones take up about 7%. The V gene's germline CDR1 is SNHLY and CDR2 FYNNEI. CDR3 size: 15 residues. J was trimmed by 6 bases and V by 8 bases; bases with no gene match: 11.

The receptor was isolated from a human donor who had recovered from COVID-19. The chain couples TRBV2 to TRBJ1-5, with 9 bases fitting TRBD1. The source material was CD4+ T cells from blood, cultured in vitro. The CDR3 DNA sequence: TGTGCCAGCGGGGCGGGACAGGGACAAGGTCAGCCCCAGCATTTT. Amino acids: CASGAGQGQGQPQHF. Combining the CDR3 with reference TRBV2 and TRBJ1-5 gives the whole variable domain EPEVTQTPSHQVTQMGQEVILRCVPISNHLYFYWYRQILGQKVEFLVSFYNNEISEKSEIFDDQFSVERPDGSNFTLKIRSTKLEDSAMYFCASGAGQGQGQPQHFGDGTRLSIL.